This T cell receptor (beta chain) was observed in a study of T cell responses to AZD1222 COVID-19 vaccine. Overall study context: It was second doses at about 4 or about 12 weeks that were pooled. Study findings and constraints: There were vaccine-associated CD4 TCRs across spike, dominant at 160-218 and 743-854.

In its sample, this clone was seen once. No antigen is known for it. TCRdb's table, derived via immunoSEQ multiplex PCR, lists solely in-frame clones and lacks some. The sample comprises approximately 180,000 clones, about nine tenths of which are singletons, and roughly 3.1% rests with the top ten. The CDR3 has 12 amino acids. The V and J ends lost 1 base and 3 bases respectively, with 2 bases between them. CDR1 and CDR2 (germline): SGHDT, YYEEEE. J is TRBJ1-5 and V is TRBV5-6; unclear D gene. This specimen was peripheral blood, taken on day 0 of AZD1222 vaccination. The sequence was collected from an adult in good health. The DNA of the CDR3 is TGTGCCAGCAGCTTGATCAATCAGCCCCAGCATTTT. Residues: CASSLINQPQHF.